These 8 T cell receptor beta chains were all obtained from the same sample, sequenced in a study of regulatory T cells in long-lasting Graves disease. This sample's time point: newly diagnosed GD, antithyroid drugs for less than 3 months. TCR sequences were obtained from RNA taken from PBMCs. Library construction for TCR beta used iRepertoire HTBI primers and Arm-PCR of CDR3 regions. From the multiplex PCR reads, TCRdb called clonotypes with MiXCR, one entry per CDR3 protein. Here the sample spans 450,000 to 700,000 distinct CDR3 sequences, 13% being singletons. These data were likewise used in another study, on T cells in Graves' hyperthyroidism and ophthalmopathy.

Source: peripheral blood mononuclear cells (PBMCs), taken at new diagnosis, from a patient treated with antithyroid drugs. The receptors stem from a man aged 30-40 years with Graves disease.

A note on this clonotype: A read error may produce the germline difference seen at one junction end. V and J are TRBV30 and TRBJ2-2; the match to TRBD1 covers 9 bases. This CDR3 comprises 14 residues. Germline-derived CDR1 and CDR2 are GTSNPN and SVGIG (reference sequence). DNA of the CDR3: TGTGCCCGGAGGCCGACAGGGGGAATCGGGGAGCTGTTTTTT. Translated: CARRPTGGIGELFF. The complete variable domain, with remaining parts taken from reference TRBV30 and TRBJ2-2, reads SQTIHQWPATLVQPVGSPLSLECTVEGTSNPNLYWYRQAAGRGLQLLFYSVGIGQISSEVPQNLSASRPQDRQFILSSKKLLLSDSGFYLCARRPTGGIGELFFGEGSRLTVL.

With regard to this clonotype: The junction shows a germline mismatch at one end, possibly a read error. The gene calls are TRBV5-1 and TRBJ1-2; TRBD1 is a possible D gene (6 bases). From germline, CDR1 is SGHRS and CDR2 YFSETQ. The CDR3 length is 14 residues. In DNA, the CDR3 is TGCGCCAGCAGCTCCGCCCCAGGGGCTAAAGGCTACGCCTTC. This codes for CASSSAPGAKGYAF.

The rearrangement links TRBV19 to TRBJ2-1; D uncertain. Deletions cut 4 bases from V and 9 bases from J, with 16 bases between. Germline V gives CDR1 LNHDA, CDR2 SQIVND (reference sequence). The CDR3 is 14 residues long. The DNA of the CDR3 is TGTGCCAGTAGTACGCCGCTCGGTGATGTTGAGCAGTTCTTC. Its protein product is CASSTPLGDVEQFF.

This clonotype showed up many times. J is TRBJ2-3 and V is TRBV29-1, with D possibly called TRBD1 or TRBD2 (5 bases each). The CDR3 is made up of 13 amino acids. Germline assignment: CDR1 SQVTM and CDR2 ANQGSEA. V was clipped by 5 bases and J by 1 base, with 10 bases between them. As DNA, the CDR3 is TGCAGCGTTAGGGACCTGCGCACAGATACGCAGTATTTT. Its protein is CSVRDLRTDTQYF.

The table lists this clonotype with a few counts. This chain uses TRBV20-1 with TRBJ2-7; D gene uncertain. The CDR3 covers 12 residues. Trimming took off 3 bases at V and 5 bases at J, with 11 bases between the two ends. Looked up from germline, CDR1 is DFQATT and CDR2 is SNEGSKA (reference sequence). The CDR3 spells CSASPGLDEQYF. For the CDR3, the DNA is TGCAGTGCTAGTCCCGGTCTGGACGAGCAGTACTTC.

Many counts were recorded for this clonotype. The genes are TRBV2 and TRBJ1-5, with D possibly TRBD1 on 5 matching bases. Per germline, CDR1 SNHLY and CDR2 FYNNEI. V dropped 2 bases and J dropped 11 bases, with 19 bases sitting between them. CDR3 length: 15 amino acids. The CDR3 coding sequence is TGTGCCAGCAGTGAAACGGTAGGAAGCGGAGGGGCCCAGCATTTT. Its protein product is CASSETVGSGGAQHF.

The sample holds many counts of this clonotype. CDR3 sequence reads: CSADTALITKNIQYF. CDR3 DNA sequence: TGCAGTGCTGACACAGCCTTAATAACGAAAAACATTCAGTACTTC. The chain has TRBV20-1 and TRBJ2-4; D not resolved. V was clipped by 5 bases and J by 4 bases, with 18 bases between them. The CDR3 extends over 15 amino acids. CDR1 and CDR2 from the germline V gene are DFQATT and SNEGSKA (reference sequence).

The table lists this clonotype with a few counts. The chain recombines TRBV19 with TRBJ2-3, with TRBD1 matching 7 bases. V shed 7 bases, J shed 2 bases, and the junction held 9 bases outside the gene matches. Per the germline V gene, CDR1 is LNHDA and CDR2 is SQIVND (reference sequence). The CDR3 runs 15 residues. The CDR3 DNA is TGTGCCAGTAACAGACAGGGCGCCTTCACAGATACGCAGTATTTT. As protein: CASNRQGAFTDTQYF.